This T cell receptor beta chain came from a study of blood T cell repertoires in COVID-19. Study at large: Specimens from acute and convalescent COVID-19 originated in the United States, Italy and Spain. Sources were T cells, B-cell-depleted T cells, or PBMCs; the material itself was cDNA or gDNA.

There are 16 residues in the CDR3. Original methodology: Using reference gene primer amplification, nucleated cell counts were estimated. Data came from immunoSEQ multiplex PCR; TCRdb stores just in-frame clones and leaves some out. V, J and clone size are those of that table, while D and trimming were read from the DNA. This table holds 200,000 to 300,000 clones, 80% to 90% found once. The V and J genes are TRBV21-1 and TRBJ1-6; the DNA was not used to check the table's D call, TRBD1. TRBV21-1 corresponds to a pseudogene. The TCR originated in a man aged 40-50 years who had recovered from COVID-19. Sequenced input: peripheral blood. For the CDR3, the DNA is TGTGCCAGCAGCATGACCCAGACAGGGTTTAATTCACCCCTCCACTTT. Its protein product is CASSMTQTGFNSPLHF.